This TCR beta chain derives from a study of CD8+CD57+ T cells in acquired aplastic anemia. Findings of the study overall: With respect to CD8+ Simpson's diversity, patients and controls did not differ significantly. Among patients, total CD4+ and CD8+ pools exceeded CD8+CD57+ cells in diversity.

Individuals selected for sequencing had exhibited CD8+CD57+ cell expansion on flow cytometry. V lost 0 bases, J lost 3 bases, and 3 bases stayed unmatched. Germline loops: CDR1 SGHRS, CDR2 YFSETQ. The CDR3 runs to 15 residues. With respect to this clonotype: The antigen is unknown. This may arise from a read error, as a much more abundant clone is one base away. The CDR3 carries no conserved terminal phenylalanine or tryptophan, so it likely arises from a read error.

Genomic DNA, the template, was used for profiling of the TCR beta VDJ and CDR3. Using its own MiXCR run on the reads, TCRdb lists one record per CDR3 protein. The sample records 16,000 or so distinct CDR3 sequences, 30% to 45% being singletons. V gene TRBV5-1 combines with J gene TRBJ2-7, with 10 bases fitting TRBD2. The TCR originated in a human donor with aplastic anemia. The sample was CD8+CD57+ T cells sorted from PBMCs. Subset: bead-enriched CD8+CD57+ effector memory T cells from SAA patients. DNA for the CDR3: TGCGCCAGCAGCTTGGGCCTAGCGGGGGTCTACGAGCAGTACCTC. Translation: CASSLGLAGVYEQYL.